Listed below are T cell receptor beta chains from one sample, sequenced in a study of T cell repertoires in cytomegalovirus infection. TCRdb ran MiXCR on the reads and lists one entry per CDR3 protein. Here the sample spans around 530,000 distinct CDR3 sequences, around 27% being singletons. The sequenced material came from PBMCs. The receptor source for this set is a human donor in good health (CMV status not recorded). Some clones in this sample may be carry-over from other donors' samples. CDR3s leave out the opening cysteine and the closing phenylalanine or tryptophan. Each record gives: J gene, V gene, CDR3 protein.

TRBJ2-2,TRBV7-8,ASSLVNVLAGDGELF
TRBJ1-1,TRBV7-9,ASSLERVLAHEAF
TRBJ2-1,TRBV12-3/TRBV12-4,ASRTTVNNEQF
TRBJ2-5,TRBV7-2,ASSPGATLVETQY
TRBJ2-1,TRBV7-2,ASSFSFADGEQF
TRBJ1-2,TRBV10-3,AMSANYGYT
TRBJ2-3,TRBV19,ASNKREASDTQY
TRBJ1-2,TRBV4-3,ASSAVLTEDGGYT
TRBJ2-7,TRBV5-1,ASSQDSLPSYEQY
TRBJ1-5,TRBV27,ATSGRSNQPQH
TRBJ1-2,TRBV29-1,SVEGLNYGYT
TRBJ2-7,TRBV28,ASSLNGWGAAIAYEQY
TRBJ1-2,TRBV3-1,ASSQDGQGVMYGYT
TRBJ2-1,TRBV15,ATSRDGLAASSYNEQF
TRBJ2-3,TRBV27,ASSRTSGRVLTDTQY
TRBJ2-1,TRBV12-3/TRBV12-4,ASTLRAGMAYNEQF
TRBJ2-2,TRBV28,ASSLSPGQGLTGELF
TRBJ2-5,TRBV29-1,SVESGFTQY
TRBJ2-1,TRBV11-2,ASSFNVGRNEQF
TRBJ1-1,TRBV12-3/TRBV12-4,ASSDTAGDTEAF
TRBJ2-5,TRBV7-9,ATTGGSETQY
TRBJ2-2,TRBV7-6,ASSRVAGTRGTGELF
TRBJ2-7,TRBV6-2/TRBV6-3,ASSYPSLSYEQY
TRBJ1-3,TRBV5-1,ASQEGQPISGNTIY
TRBJ1-5,TRBV20-1,SATTPGPRNQPQH
TRBJ2-2,TRBV7-2,ASRKWLEMGELF
TRBJ2-1,TRBV7-8,ASSLALTIPNEQF
TRBJ2-7,TRBV5-1,ASSPGTGRDEQY
TRBJ2-1,TRBV6-1,ASSETSGTYNEQF
TRBJ2-5,TRBV10-3,AISEISTTQGFQY
TRBJ2-1,TRBV20-1,SVGTVYNEQF
TRBJ1-4,TRBV7-2,ASSLRGDSSEKLF
TRBJ2-2,TRBV6-2/TRBV6-3,ASSPRLAGAMNTGELF
TRBJ2-7,TRBV20-1,SAFPLTSGRGEQY
TRBJ2-5,TRBV7-2,ASSLEVLQETQY
TRBJ2-1,TRBV29-1,SVVGPGREQF
TRBJ2-6,TRBV4-1,ASSQGQFISGANVLT
TRBJ1-3,TRBV6-8,ASSRQVALGVSGNTIY
TRBJ2-3,TRBV12-3/TRBV12-4,ASSRLGGTDTQY
TRBJ2-3,TRBV29-1,SAAGGAGSDTQY
TRBJ1-2,TRBV7-2,ASSLPGQAGYT
TRBJ1-1,TRBV27,ASSGGGPTEAF
TRBJ2-1,TRBV20-1,SGVASGRAGEQF
TRBJ2-1,TRBV6-1,ASSDTWNEQF